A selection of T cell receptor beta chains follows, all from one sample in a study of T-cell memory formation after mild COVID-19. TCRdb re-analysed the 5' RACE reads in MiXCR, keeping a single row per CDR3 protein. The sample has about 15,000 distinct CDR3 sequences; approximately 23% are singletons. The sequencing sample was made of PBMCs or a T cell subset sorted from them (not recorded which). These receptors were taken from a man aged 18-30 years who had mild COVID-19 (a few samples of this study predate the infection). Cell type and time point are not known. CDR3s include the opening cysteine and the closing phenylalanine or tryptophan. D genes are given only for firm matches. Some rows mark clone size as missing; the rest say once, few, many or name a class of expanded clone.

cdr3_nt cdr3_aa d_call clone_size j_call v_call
TGTGCCATCAGCGGGTGGGAGGATGACGCTTTCTTT CAISGWEDDAFF NA many TRBJ1-1 TRBV10-3
TGTGCCAGCAGCCGAGCGACAGATACGCAGTATTTT CASSRATDTQYF NA many TRBJ2-3 TRBV5-4
TGCGCCAGCAGCTTGGCCGGACCGACGATAGCCTACGAGCAGTACTTC CASSLAGPTIAYEQYF NA many TRBJ2-7 TRBV5-1
TGTGCCAGCAGTTTAACGACTAGCGTCACCACAGATACGCAGTATTTT CASSLTTSVTTDTQYF TRBD2 few TRBJ2-3 TRBV12-3/TRBV12-4
TGCGCCAGCAGCCAGGGCCACAGGGGATCTGGAAACACCATATATTTT CASSQGHRGSGNTIYF TRBD1 NA TRBJ1-3 TRBV4-1
TGTGCCAGCAGTTTGTTATGGCGCTCCTACAATGAGCAGTTCTTC CASSLLWRSYNEQFF NA many TRBJ2-1 TRBV28
TGCGCCAGCAGCCTAAGGAGGTCTTCTGGAAACACCATATATTTT CASSLRRSSGNTIYF NA many TRBJ1-3 TRBV4-3
TGTGCCAGCAGTTACCGATACAATCAGCCCCAGCATTTT CASSYRYNQPQHF NA few TRBJ1-5 TRBV6-5
TGTGCCAGCAGTTTTCGCCAGGAGCCGTATGGCTACACCTTC CASSFRQEPYGYTF NA many TRBJ1-2 TRBV28
TGTGCCAGCAGCCAAGATTTAGGATCGTACTCCGCGCCCCGTAACAGGGGTGATAATGAGCAGTTCTTC CASSQDLGSYSAPRNRGDNEQFF TRBD1 NA TRBJ2-1 TRBV3-1
TGTGCCAGCAGCCCCTTTATATATAGGATTTCGGGCAGGGGGTCTAATGAGCAGTTCTTC CASSPFIYRISGRGSNEQFF TRBD1 medium-sized TRBJ2-1 TRBV6-6
TGCGCCAGCAGCTCAAACTTCCAGACCCAGTACTTC CASSSNFQTQYF NA once TRBJ2-5 TRBV5-1
TGTGCCAGCAGTGAGTGGCGGCTGAACACCGGGGAGCTGTTTTTT CASSEWRLNTGELFF NA many TRBJ2-2 TRBV2
TGCAGCGTCCGGAGTCGGTACGAGCAGTACTTC CSVRSRYEQYF NA NA TRBJ2-7 TRBV29-1
TGTGCCAGCAGTTACTGGGGAGGAGGGAAGACCCAGTACTTC CASSYWGGGKTQYF NA few TRBJ2-5 TRBV6-7
TGTGCCTGGAGACTGGCGGGGGGTTTTCAACAGTTCTTC CAWRLAGGFQQFF TRBD2 few TRBJ2-1 TRBV30
TGCAGTGCTCGACTGGGCAGGGCGGCCCGGAGGACTGAAGCTTTCTTT CSARLGRAARRTEAFF NA NA TRBJ1-1 TRBV20-1
TGTGCCAGCAGCTTAACGACCGGGACAGGGGCCACCCTCCACTTT CASSLTTGTGATLHF TRBD1 NA TRBJ1-6 TRBV7-3
TGTGCCAGCAGTTTCTTGCTGACAGGGCTGGCCTACAATGAGCAGTTCTTC CASSFLLTGLAYNEQFF TRBD1 NA TRBJ2-1 TRBV27
TGCGCCAGCAGCCAAGATCCCCCTCCGGGAAACATTCAGTACTTC CASSQDPPPGNIQYF NA many TRBJ2-4 TRBV4-1
TGTGCCAGCAGTTACCCGGGAAGGGGGATCGGCTACACCTTC CASSYPGRGIGYTF NA NA TRBJ1-2 TRBV6-5
TGCGCCAGCAGCTTACAGGGAAACAATGAGCAGTTCTTC CASSLQGNNEQFF NA NA TRBJ2-1 TRBV5-1
TGTGCCAGCAGTCCCCGGCCCACTGTCAATGAGCAGTTCTTC CASSPRPTVNEQFF NA NA TRBJ2-1 TRBV12-3/TRBV12-4
TGTGCCAGCAGCTTAGCATCTAAGGCCCTGGATCGGGGATATTTATCATACAATGAGCAGTTCTTC CASSLASKALDRGYLSYNEQFF NA many TRBJ2-1 TRBV7-9
TGCGCCAGCAGCTTGGATTGGGCCTTAAGCTCCTACGAGCAGTACTTC CASSLDWALSSYEQYF NA many TRBJ2-7 TRBV5-1
TGCGCCAGCAGCTTGGTAAGGGGGCATCCAGATACGCAGTATTTT CASSLVRGHPDTQYF TRBD1 NA TRBJ2-3 TRBV5-1
TGTGCCAGCACCCAGCCGTTGACAGCGGGGGGGGGCGTGAAGACCCAGTACTTC CASTQPLTAGGGVKTQYF TRBD2 NA TRBJ2-5 TRBV6-6
TGTGCCAGCAGGAGCGGGGGAATCGATAATTCACCCCTCCACTTT CASRSGGIDNSPLHF NA few TRBJ1-6 TRBV27
TGTGCCAGCAGTTTCGAACAGGGCGTTTTAACCCTCCACTTT CASSFEQGVLTLHF NA many TRBJ1-6 TRBV6-2/TRBV6-3
TGCGCCAGCAGCTTATGGGACAGGGGCCAACCCCAGCACTTC CASSLWDRGQPQHF TRBD1 NA TRBJ2-7 TRBV5-1
TGCAGTGCTAGAGCTGGAAGGGGGGAGCTGTTTTTT CSARAGRGELFF NA NA TRBJ2-2 TRBV20-1
TGTGCCAGCAGCCTAGAGCGGGCCGATTACGAGCAGTACTTC CASSLERADYEQYF NA many TRBJ2-7 TRBV5-4
TGTGCCAGCAGCTTCGGATCGACGAACACTGAAGCTTTCTTT CASSFGSTNTEAFF NA NA TRBJ1-1 TRBV13
TGTGCCAGCGCGAGGGCTAGCGGGGTTTACAATGAGCAGTTCTTC CASARASGVYNEQFF TRBD2 NA TRBJ2-1 TRBV9
TGTGCCAGCAGCCAAGATTTCGGGGGCAATAATTCACCCCTCCACTTT CASSQDFGGNNSPLHF NA NA TRBJ1-6 TRBV14
TGTGCTAGTGCCGGGGGCATGAACACTGAAGCTTTCTTT CASAGGMNTEAFF NA few TRBJ1-1 TRBV12-5
TGTGCCAGCGCCCCCCCGGGACGGTGGTACAATGAGCAGTTCTTC CASAPPGRWYNEQFF NA NA TRBJ2-1 TRBV27
TGTGCCAGCAGCTTAGCGCGGCCGTCGTGGGGCTCCTACAATGAGCAGTTCTTC CASSLARPSWGSYNEQFF NA many TRBJ2-1 TRBV7-2
TGTGCCAGCAGCCTCCGGGACAGGGGGCAAACAGCTTTCTTT CASSLRDRGQTAFF TRBD1 NA TRBJ1-1 TRBV7-9
TGTGCCACCAGTGATTTTAAGGGCGAGCAGTACTTC CATSDFKGEQYF NA many TRBJ2-7 TRBV24-1
TGCAGTGCAGGGTACACTGAAGCTTTCTTT CSAGYTEAFF NA many TRBJ1-1 TRBV20-1
TGTGCCAGCAGTTACTCGAGGCAGGGGCAACAGCCCCAGCATTTT CASSYSRQGQQPQHF NA many TRBJ1-5 TRBV6-2/TRBV6-3
TGTGCCAGCAGCCCTGGGAGGGGACAGTGGTCTGAAGCTTTCTTT CASSPGRGQWSEAFF TRBD1 few TRBJ1-1 TRBV7-2